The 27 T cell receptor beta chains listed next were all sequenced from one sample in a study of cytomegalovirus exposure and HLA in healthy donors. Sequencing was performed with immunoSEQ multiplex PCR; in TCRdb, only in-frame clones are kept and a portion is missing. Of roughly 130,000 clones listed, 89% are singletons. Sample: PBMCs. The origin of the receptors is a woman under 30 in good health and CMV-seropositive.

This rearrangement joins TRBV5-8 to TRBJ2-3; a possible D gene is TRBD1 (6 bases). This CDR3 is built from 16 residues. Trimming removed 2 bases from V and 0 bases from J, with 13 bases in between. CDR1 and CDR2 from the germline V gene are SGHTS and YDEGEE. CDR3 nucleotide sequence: TGTGCCAGCAGCTTTGGGACACTCCATAGCACAGATACGCAGTATTTT. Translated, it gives CASSFGTLHSTDTQYF.

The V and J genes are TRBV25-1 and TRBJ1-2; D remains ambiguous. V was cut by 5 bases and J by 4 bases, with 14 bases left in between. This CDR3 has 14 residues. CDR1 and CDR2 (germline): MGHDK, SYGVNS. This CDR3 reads CASSNAERAYGYTF. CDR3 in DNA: TGTGCCAGCAGTAATGCTGAGAGGGCCTATGGCTACACCTTC.

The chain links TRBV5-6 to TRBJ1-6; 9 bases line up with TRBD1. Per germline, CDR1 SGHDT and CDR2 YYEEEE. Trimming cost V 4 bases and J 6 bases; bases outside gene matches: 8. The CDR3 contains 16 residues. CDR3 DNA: TGTGCCAGCAGCGCCCCCCGGGACAGGGTTAATTCACCCCTCCACTTT. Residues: CASSAPRDRVNSPLHF.

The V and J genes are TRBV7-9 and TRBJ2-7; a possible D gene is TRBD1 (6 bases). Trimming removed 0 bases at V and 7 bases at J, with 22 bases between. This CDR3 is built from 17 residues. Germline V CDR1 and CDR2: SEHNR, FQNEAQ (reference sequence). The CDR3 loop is CASSLAPLGTTLYEQYF. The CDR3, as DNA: TGTGCCAGCAGCTTAGCTCCCCTCGGGACAACCCTCTATGAGCAGTACTTC.

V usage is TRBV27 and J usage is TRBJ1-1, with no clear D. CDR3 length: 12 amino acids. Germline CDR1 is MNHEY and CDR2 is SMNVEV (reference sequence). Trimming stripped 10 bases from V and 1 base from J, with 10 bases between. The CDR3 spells CATQVGNTEAFF. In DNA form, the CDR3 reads TGTGCCACCCAGGTGGGGAACACTGAAGCTTTCTTT.

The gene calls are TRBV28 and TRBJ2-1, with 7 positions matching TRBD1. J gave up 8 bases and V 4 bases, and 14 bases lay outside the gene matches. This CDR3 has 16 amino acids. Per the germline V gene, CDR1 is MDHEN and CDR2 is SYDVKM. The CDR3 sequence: CASSWTLTGSHDEQFF. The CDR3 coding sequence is TGTGCCAGCAGTTGGACCTTGACAGGGTCTCACGATGAGCAGTTCTTC.

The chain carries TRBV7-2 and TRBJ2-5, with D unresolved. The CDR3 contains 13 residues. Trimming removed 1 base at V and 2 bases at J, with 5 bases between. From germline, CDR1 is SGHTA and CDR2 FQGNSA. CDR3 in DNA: TGTGCCAGCAGCTTAGGCGCGCAAGAGACCCAGTACTTC. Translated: CASSLGAQETQYF.

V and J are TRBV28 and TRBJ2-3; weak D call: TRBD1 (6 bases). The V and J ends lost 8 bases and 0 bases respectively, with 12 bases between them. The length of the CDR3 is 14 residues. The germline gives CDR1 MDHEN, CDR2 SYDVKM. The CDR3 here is CASAGTSSTDTQYF. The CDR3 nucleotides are TGTGCCAGCGCCGGGACATCGAGCACAGATACGCAGTATTTT.

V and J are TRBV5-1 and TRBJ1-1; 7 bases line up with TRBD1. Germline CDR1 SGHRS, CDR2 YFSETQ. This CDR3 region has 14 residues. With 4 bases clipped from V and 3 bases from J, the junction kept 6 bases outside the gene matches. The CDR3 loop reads CASSPTGADTEAFF. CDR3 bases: TGCGCCAGCAGCCCTACAGGGGCCGACACTGAAGCTTTCTTT.

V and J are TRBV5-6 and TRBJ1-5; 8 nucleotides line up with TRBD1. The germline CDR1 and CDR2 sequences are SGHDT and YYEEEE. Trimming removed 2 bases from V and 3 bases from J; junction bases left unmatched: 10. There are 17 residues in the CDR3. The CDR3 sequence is CASSFFSRQGYNQPQHF. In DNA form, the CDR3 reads TGTGCCAGCAGCTTTTTTAGCCGACAGGGGTACAATCAGCCCCAGCATTTT.

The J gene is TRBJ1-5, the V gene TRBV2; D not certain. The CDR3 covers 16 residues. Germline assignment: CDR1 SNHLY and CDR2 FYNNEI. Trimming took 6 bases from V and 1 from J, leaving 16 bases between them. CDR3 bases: TGTGCCAGCAGGGCCTCGGAACCTAGGAGCAATCAGCCCCAGCATTTT. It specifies CASRASEPRSNQPQHF. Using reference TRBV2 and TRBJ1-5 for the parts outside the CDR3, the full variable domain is EPEVTQTPSHQVTQMGQEVILRCVPISNHLYFYWYRQILGQKVEFLVSFYNNEISEKSEIFDDQFSVERPDGSNFTLKIRSTKLEDSAMYFCASRASEPRSNQPQHFGDGTRLSIL.

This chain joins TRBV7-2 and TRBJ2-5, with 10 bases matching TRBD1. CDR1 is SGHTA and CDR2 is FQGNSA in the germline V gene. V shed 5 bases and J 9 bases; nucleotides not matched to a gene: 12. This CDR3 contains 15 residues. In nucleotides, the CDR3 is TGTGCCAGCAGCCCTAGGTCGGGACAGGGGCTGCCCCAGTACTTC. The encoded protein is CASSPRSGQGLPQYF.

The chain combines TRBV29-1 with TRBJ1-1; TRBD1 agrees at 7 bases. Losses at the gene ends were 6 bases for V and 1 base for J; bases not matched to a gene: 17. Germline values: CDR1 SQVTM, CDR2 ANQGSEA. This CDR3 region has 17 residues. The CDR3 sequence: CSVTSTTQGHQNTEAFF. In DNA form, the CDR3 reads TGCAGCGTCACGTCGACCACACAGGGGCACCAGAACACTGAAGCTTTCTTT. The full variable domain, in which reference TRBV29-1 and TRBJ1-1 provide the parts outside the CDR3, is SAVISQKPSRDICQRGTSLTIQCQVDSQVTMMFWYRQQPGQSLTLIATANQGSEATYESGFVIDKFPISRPNLTFSTLTVSNMSPEDSSIYLCSVTSTTQGHQNTEAFFGQGTRLTVV.

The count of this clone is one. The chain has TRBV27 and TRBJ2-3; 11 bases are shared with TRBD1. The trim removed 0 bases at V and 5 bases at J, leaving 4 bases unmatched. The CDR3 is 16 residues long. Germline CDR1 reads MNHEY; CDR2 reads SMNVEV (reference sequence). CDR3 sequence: CASSLSSGQGEDTQYF. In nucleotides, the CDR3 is TGTGCCAGCAGTTTATCCTCGGGACAGGGGGAAGATACGCAGTATTTT.

DNA of the CDR3: TGCGCCAGCAGCTTGGCCACCGGGGGGCAAACTGAAGCTTTCTTT. The encoded protein is CASSLATGGQTEAFF. V gene TRBV5-1 combines with J gene TRBJ1-1; D may be TRBD1 (6 bases). The V and J ends lost 0 bases and 5 bases respectively, with 14 bases between them. CDR1 is SGHRS, CDR2 YFSETQ, per germline. This CDR3 spans 15 amino acids. The variable domain in full, completed from reference TRBV5-1 and TRBJ1-1, reads KAGVTQTPRYLIKTRGQQVTLSCSPISGHRSVSWYQQTPGQGLQFLFEYFSETQRNKGNFPGRFSGRQFSNSRSEMNVSTLELGDSALYLCASSLATGGQTEAFFGQGTRLTVV.

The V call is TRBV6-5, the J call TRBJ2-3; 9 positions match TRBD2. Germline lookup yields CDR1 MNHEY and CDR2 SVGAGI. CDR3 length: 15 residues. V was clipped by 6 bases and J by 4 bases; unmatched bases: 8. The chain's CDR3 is CASRGVAGDADTQYF. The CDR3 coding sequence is TGTGCCAGCAGAGGTGTAGCGGGGGACGCAGATACGCAGTATTTT.

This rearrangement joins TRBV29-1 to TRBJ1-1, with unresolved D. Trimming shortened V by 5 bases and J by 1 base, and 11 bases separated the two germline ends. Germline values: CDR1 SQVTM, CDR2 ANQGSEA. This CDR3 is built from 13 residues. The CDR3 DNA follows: TGCAGCGTTACTAAACGGGGGAACACTGAAGCTTTCTTT. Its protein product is CSVTKRGNTEAFF.

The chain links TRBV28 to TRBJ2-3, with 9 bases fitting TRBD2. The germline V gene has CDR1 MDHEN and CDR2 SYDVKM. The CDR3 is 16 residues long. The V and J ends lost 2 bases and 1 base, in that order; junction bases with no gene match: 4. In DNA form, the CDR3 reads TGTGCCAGCAGTTTAGCGGCTAGCGGGGGCACAGATACGCAGTATTTT. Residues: CASSLAASGGTDTQYF. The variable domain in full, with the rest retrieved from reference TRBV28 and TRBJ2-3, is DVKVTQSSRYLVKRTGEKVFLECVQDMDHENMFWYRQDPGLGLRLIYFSYDVKMKEKGDIPEGYSVSREKKERFSLILESASTNQTSMYLCASSLAASGGTDTQYFGPGTRLTVL.

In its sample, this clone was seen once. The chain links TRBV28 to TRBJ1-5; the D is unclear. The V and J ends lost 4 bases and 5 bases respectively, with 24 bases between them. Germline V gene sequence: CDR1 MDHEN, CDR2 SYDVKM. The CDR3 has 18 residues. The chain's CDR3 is CASSSVDYMRWSDQPQHF. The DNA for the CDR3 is TGTGCCAGCAGTTCCGTGGACTATATGCGGTGGAGTGATCAGCCCCAGCATTTT.

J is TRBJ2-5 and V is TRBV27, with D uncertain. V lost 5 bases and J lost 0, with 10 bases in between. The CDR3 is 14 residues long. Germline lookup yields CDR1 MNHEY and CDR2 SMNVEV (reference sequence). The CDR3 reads CASSPLVHQETQYF. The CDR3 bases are TGTGCCAGCAGTCCTCTAGTCCACCAAGAGACCCAGTACTTC.

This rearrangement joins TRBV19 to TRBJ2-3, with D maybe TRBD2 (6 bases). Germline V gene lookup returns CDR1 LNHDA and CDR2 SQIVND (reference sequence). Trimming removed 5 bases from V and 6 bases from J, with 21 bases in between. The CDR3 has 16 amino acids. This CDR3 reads CASSPWGDSLGDTQYF. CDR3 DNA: TGTGCCAGTAGTCCCTGGGGGGACTCTCTGGGGGATACGCAGTATTTT.

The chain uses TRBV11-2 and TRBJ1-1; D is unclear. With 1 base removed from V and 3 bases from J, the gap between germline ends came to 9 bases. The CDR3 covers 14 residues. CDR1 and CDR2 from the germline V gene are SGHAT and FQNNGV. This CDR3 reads CASSLAVVYTEAFF. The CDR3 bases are TGTGCCAGCAGCTTAGCGGTGGTCTACACTGAAGCTTTCTTT.

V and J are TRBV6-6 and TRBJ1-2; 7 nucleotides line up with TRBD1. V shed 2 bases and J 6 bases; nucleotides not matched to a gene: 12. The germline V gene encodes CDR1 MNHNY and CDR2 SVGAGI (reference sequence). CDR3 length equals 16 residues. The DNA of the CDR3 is TGTGCCAGCAGTTACCCCAACCTACTTCAGGGGGATGGCTACACCTTC. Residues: CASSYPNLLQGDGYTF.

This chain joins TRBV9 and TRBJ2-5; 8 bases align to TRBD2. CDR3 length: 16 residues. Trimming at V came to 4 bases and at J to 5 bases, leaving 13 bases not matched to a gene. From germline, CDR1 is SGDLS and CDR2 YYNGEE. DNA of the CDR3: TGTGCCAGCAGCCCCGAGGGCGCGGGGGGTGCGGAGACCCAGTACTTC. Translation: CASSPEGAGGAETQYF.

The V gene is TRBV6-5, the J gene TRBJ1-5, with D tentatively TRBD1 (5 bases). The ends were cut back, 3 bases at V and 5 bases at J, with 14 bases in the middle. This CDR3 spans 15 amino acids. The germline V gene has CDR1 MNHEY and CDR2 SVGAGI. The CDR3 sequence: CASSYGAGRDQPQHF. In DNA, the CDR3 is TGTGCCAGCAGTTATGGGGCAGGGCGAGATCAGCCCCAGCATTTT.

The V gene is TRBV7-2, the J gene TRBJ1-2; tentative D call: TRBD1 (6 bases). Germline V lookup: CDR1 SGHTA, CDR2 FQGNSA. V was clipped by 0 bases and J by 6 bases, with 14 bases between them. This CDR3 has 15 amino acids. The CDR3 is CASSLALYRADGYTF. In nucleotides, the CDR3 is TGTGCCAGCAGCTTAGCGTTATACAGGGCCGATGGCTACACCTTC.

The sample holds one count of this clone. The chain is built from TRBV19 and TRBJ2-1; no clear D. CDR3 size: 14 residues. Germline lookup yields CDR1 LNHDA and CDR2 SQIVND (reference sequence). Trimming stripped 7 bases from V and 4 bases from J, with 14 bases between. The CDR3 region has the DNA TGTGCCAGTACCTCTGGCGGCCTTTACAATGAGCAGTTCTTC. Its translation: CASTSGGLYNEQFF.